This T cell receptor beta chain was retrieved from a study of graft-versus-host responses after intestinal transplantation. Study background: Tacrolimus plus steroids were given to all recipients for two to three years, preceded by anti-thymocyte globulin induction. Study-wide results and limits: GvH clones detected in recipient marrow included some appearing first in ileum or blood.

Using immunoSEQ multiplex PCR, the repertoire was profiled, and TCRdb retains in-frame clones only, with some absent. The table shows around 110,000 clones, with about nine tenths occurring only once. Comment on this clone: Its antigen is undetermined.

This CDR3 comprises 15 residues. Per germline, CDR1 SEHNR and CDR2 FQNEAQ (reference sequence). The origin of this receptor is a human donor who received an intestinal transplant. The J gene is TRBJ2-5, the V gene TRBV7-9, with 10 bases aligning to TRBD1. The DNA end lines up better with TRBJ2-7; the J call may be wrong. Sequences were derived from unstimulated CD4+ T cells sorted from spleen or lymph node cells, sampled before intestinal transplant. The CDR3 loop is CASSFLGQGAYEQYF. CDR3 sequence (DNA): TGTGCCAGCAGCTTTCTAGGACAGGGGGCCTACGAGCAGTACTTC.